This TCR beta chain was captured by sequencing in a study of T-cell reconstitution after alpha-beta-depleted transplantation in children. Study-level findings and limits: Several hundred graft clones that had expanded were reportedly the source of alpha-beta T cells about two months after transplant. The origin of high day-60 TCRbeta diversity in some patients lay in surviving recipient T cells and thymic progenitors. T-cell counts and diversity at one year post-transplant came mainly from newly produced T cells.

About this clonotype: The antigen is undetermined.

The CDR3 sequence is 14 residues long. Trimming took 8 bases from V and 2 from J, leaving 14 bases between them. CDR1 and CDR2 (germline): LGHDT, YNNKEL (reference sequence). TCRbeta library construction was performed incorporating unique molecular identifiers. TCRdb itself ran the PCR reads through MiXCR, one entry per CDR3 protein. The sample consists of around 94,000 distinct CDR3 sequences, 6% of them appearing once. This specimen consisted of PBMCs, mostly from graft donor cells, obtained 60 days after TCRalphabeta/CD19-depleted stem cell transplant. This sequence joins TRBV3-1 and TRBJ2-3, with D perhaps matching TRBD2 (6 bases). This clonotype originated in a female patient aged 2-10 years who had a stem cell transplant for Fanconi anemia, so the T cells may come from the graft donor. The DNA of the CDR3 is TGTGCCAGCTCCGACGGACTATTCACAGATACGCAGTATTTT. Protein sequence: CASSDGLFTDTQYF.